The entry that follows covers one T cell receptor beta chain sequence. The data originate from a study of PD-L1 blockade in urothelial cancer. Study as a whole: Typically, measured as a median, blood samples had approximately 130,000 T cells.

The CDR3 loop spans 15 amino acids. J was trimmed by 4 bases and V by 4 bases; bases with no gene match: 8. CDR1 and CDR2 from the germline V gene are SGHVS and FQNEAQ. The protocol was immunoSEQ multiplex PCR, while the TCRdb copy is restricted to in-frame clones and leaves out a portion. This sample has roughly 84,000 clones, with roughly 82% found just once. This clonotype was obtained from a man aged 65-85 years with urothelial cancer. Sequenced material: PBMCs, taken around atezolizumab (anti-PD-L1) treatment. The chain joins TRBV7-8 to TRBJ2-7; 9 bases are shared with TRBD2. The CDR3 DNA follows: TGTGCCAGCAGCTCTCTTAGCGGGAGCTCTTACGAGCAGTACTTC. As protein: CASSSLSGSSYEQYF.